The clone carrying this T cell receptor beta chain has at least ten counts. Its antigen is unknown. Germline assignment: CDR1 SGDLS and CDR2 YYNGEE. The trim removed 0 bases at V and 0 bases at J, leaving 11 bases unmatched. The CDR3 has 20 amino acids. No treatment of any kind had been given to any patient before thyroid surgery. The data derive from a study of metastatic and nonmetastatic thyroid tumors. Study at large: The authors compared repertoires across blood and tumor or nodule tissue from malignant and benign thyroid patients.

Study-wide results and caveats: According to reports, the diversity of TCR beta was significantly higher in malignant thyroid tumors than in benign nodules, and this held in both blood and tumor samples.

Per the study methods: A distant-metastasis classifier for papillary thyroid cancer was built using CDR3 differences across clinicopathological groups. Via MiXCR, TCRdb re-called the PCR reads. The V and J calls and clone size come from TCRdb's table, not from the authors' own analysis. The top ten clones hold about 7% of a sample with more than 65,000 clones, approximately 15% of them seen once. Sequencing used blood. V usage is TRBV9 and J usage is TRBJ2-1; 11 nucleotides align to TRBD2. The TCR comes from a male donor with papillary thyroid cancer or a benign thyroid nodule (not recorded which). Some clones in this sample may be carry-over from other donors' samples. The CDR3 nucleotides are TGTGCCAGCAGCGTAGCTAGAGGGACTAGCGGAAAAAGCTCCTACAATGAGCAGTTCTTC. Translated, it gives CASSVARGTSGKSSYNEQFF.